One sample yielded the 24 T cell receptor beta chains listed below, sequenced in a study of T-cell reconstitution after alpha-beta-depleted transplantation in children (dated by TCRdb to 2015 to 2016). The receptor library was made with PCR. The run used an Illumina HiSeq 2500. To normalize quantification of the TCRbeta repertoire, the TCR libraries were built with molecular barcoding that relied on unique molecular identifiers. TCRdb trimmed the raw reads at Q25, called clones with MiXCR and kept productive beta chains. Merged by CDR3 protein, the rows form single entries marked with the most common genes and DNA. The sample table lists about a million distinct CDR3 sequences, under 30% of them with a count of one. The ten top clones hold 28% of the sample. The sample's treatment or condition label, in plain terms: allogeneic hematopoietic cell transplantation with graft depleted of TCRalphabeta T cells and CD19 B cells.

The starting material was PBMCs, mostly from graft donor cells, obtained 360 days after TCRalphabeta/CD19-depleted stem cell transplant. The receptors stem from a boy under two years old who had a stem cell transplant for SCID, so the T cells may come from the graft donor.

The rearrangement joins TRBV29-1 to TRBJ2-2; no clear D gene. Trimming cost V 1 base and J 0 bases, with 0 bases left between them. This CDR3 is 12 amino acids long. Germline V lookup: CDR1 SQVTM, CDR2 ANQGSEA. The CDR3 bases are TGCAGCGTTGAAGCGAACACCGGGGAGCTGTTTTTT. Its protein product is CSVEANTGELFF.

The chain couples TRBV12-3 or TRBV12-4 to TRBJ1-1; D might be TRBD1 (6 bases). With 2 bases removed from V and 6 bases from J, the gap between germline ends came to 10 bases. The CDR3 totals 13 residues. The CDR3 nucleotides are TGTGCCAGCAGTTTACTTGACAGGTCTGAAGCTTTCTTT. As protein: CASSLLDRSEAFF.

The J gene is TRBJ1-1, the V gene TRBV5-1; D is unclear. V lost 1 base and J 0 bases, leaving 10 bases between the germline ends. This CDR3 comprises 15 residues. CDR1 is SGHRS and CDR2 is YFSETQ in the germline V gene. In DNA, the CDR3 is TGCGCCAGCAGCTTGAACGGGATGATGAACACTGAAGCTTTCTTT. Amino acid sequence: CASSLNGMMNTEAFF.

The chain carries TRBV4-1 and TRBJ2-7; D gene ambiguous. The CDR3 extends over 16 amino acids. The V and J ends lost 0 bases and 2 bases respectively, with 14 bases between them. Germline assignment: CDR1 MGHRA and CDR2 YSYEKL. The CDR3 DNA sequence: TGCGCCAGCAGCCAAGATCCCGGAACACAACCCTACGAGCAGTACTTC. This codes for CASSQDPGTQPYEQYF.

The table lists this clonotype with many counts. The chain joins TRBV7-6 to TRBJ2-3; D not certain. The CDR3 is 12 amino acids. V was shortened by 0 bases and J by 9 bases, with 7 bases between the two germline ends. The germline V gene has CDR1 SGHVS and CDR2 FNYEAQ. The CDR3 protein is CASSLAGSTQYF. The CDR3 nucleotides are TGTGCCAGCAGCTTAGCAGGGTCCACGCAGTATTTT.

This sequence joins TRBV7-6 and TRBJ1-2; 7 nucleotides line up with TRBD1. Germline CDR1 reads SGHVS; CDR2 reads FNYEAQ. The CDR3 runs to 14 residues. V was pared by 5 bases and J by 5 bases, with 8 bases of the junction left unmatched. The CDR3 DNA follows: TGTGCCAGCAGCAAAGAGACAGGGCCTTATGGCTACACCTTC. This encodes CASSKETGPYGYTF.

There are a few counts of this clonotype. For the CDR3, the DNA is TGCAGTGCTAGGGATTACAGTTTCATCCAAGAGACCCAGTACTTC. As protein: CSARDYSFIQETQYF. The chain is built from TRBV20-1 and TRBJ2-5; no reliable D call. With 3 bases removed from V and 1 base from J, the gap between germline ends came to 15 bases. This CDR3 is built from 15 residues. Germline CDR1 is DFQATT and CDR2 is SNEGSKA (reference sequence).

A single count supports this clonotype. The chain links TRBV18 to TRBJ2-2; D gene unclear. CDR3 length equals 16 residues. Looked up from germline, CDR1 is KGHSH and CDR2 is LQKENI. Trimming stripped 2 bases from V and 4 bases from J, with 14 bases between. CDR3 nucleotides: TGTGCCAGCTCACCATACTCGACCGAAATCACCGGGGAGCTGTTTTTT. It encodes CASSPYSTEITGELFF.

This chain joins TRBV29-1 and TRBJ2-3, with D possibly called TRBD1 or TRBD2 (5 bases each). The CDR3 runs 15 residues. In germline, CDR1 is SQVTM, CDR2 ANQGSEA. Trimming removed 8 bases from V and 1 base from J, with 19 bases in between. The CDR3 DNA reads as TGCAGCTCCGTTGGGGGAGTTGGCCGCACAGATACGCAGTATTTT. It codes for CSSVGGVGRTDTQYF.

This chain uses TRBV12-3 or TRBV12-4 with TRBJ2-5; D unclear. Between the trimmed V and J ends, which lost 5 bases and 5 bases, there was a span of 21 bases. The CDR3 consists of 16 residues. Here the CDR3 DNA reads TGTGCCAGCAGTGCCCTGGGTCAAACTAACCTCGAGACCCAGTACTTC. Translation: CASSALGQTNLETQYF.

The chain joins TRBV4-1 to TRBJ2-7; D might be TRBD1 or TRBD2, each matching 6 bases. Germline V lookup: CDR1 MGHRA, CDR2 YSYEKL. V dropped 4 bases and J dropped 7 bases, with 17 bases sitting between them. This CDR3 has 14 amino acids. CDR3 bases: TGCGCCAGCAGCCTACAAGGGGGGTCTATAGAGCAGTACTTC. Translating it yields CASSLQGGSIEQYF.

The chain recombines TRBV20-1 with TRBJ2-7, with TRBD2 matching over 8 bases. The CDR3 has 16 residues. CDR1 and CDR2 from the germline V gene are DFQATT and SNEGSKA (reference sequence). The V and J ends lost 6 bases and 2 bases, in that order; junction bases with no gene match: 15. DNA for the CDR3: TGCAGTGCCCTATTCGGTCGGAGCGGGAGAGCCTACGAGCAGTACTTC. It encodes CSALFGRSGRAYEQYF.

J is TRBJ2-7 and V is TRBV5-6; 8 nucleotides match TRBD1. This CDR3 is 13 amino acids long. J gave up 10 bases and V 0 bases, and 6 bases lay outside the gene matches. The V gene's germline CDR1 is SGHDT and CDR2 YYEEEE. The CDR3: CASSLDRTGLQYF. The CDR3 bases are TGTGCCAGCAGCTTGGACCGGACAGGGCTCCAGTACTTC.

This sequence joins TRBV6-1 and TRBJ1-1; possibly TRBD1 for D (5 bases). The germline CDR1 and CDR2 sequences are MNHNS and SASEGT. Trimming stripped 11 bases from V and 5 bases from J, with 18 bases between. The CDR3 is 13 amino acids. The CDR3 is CASRGGFMTEAFF. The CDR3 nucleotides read TGTGCCTCCCGGGGGGGGTTTATGACTGAAGCTTTCTTT.

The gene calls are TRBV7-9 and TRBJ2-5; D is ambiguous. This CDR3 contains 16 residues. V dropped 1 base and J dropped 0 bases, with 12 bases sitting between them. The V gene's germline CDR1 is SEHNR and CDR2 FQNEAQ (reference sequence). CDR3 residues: CASSLGVRADQETQYF. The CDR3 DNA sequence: TGTGCCAGCAGCTTAGGGGTACGGGCAGACCAAGAGACCCAGTACTTC.

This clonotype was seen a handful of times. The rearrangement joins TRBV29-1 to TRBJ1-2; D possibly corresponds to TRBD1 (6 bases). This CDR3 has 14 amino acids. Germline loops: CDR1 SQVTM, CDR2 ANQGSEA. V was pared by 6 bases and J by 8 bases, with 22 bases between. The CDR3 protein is CSVLQGGGSRGYTF. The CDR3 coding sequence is TGCAGCGTACTCCAAGGAGGGGGGTCGCGGGGCTACACCTTC.

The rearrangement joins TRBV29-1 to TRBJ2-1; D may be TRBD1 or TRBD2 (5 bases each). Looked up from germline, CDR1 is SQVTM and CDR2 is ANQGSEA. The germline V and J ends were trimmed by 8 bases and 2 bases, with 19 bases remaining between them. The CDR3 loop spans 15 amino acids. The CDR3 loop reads CSMTMGRPTYNEQFF. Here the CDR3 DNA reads TGCAGCATGACCATGGGACGGCCAACCTACAATGAGCAGTTCTTC.

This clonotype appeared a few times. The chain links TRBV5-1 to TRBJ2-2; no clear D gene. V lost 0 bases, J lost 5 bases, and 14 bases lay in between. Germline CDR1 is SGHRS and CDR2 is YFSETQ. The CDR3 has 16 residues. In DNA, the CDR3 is TGCGCCAGCAGCTTGGCCATAGGAGCCTCAACCGGGGAGCTGTTTTTT. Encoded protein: CASSLAIGASTGELFF.

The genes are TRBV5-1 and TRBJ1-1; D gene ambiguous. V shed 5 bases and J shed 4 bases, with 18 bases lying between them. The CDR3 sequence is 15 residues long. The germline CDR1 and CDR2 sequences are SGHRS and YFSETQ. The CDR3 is CASRFGSSWSTEAFF. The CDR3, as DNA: TGCGCCAGCAGATTTGGGTCGTCCTGGAGCACTGAAGCTTTCTTT.

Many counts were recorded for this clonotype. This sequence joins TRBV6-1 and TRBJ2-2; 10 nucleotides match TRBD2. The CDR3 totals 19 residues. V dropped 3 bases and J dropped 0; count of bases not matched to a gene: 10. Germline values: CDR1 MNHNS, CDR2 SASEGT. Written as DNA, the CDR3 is TGTGCCAGCAGTGAGGATTCGGGACTAGCGATTGCGAACACCGGGGAGCTGTTTTTT. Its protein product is CASSEDSGLAIANTGELFF.

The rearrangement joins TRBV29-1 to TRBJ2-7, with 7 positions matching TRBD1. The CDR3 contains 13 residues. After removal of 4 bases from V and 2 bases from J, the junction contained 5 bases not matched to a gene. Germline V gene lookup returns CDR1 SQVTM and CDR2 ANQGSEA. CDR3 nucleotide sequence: TGCAGCGTTGGTAGGGGGACAGCCTACGAGCAGTACTTC. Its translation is CSVGRGTAYEQYF.

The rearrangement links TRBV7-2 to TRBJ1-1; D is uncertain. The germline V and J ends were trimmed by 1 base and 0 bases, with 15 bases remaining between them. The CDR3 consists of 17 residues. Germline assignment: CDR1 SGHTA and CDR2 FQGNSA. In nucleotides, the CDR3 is TGTGCCAGCAGCTTAGTCGGCAGCCCTTACATGAACACTGAAGCTTTCTTT. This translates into CASSLVGSPYMNTEAFF.

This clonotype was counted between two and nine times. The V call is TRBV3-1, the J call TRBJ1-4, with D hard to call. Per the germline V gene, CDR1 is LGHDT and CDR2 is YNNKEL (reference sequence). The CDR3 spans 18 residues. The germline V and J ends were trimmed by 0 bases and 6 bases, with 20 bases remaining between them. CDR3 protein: CASSQETSVGRRHEKLFF. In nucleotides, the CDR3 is TGTGCCAGCAGCCAAGAGACTTCCGTAGGGAGGAGGCATGAAAAACTGTTTTTT.

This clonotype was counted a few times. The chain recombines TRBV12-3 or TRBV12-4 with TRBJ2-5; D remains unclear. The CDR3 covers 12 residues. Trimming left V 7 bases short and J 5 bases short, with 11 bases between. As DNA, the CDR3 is TGTGCCAGCACCACCTCCCGGGAGACCCAGTACTTC. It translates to CASTTSRETQYF.